The 24 T cell receptor beta chains below were found in one sample sequenced in a study of cytomegalovirus exposure and HLA in healthy donors. The PCR ran on 60 Vbeta and 13 Jbeta primers. Here immunoSEQ multiplex PCR was the method, and the copy in TCRdb shows in-frame clones only, minus some. Here the sample spans under 150,000 clones, 82% being singletons. Sequencing was performed on PBMCs. Source of these receptors: a male donor in good health and CMV-seronegative.

In regard to this clone: An end of the junction does not agree with germline; a read error may underlie this. The chain joins TRBV2 to TRBJ1-2; D is unresolved. CDR3 size: 15 residues. The germline gives CDR1 SNHLY, CDR2 FYNNEI. The CDR3 is CASSEGRAVDYGYTF. The CDR3 region has the DNA TGTGCCAGCAGCGAAGGGCGGGCGGTGGACTATGGCTACACCTTC.

J is TRBJ1-1 and V is TRBV9, with D unresolved. The CDR3 extends over 16 amino acids. The V end was cut by 3 bases, the J end by 6 bases, with 21 bases between. Germline CDR1 reads SGDLS; CDR2 reads YYNGEE. CDR3 residues: CASSAGSTVAPAEAFF. The CDR3 DNA is TGTGCCAGCAGCGCGGGATCGACGGTGGCCCCTGCTGAAGCTTTCTTT.

The chain carries TRBV18 and TRBJ2-3; possible D gene TRBD2, 5 bases. With 3 bases removed from V and 5 bases from J, the gap between germline ends came to 15 bases. The CDR3 has 15 amino acids. Germline V gene data show CDR1 as KGHSH and CDR2 as LQKENI. CDR3 loop: CASSPRTGVIDTQYF. CDR3 coding DNA: TGTGCCAGCTCACCTCGCACCGGGGTGATAGATACGCAGTATTTT.

V and J are TRBV10-1 and TRBJ2-5; D might be TRBD2 (6 bases). CDR3 size: 14 residues. Per the germline V gene, CDR1 is WNHNN and CDR2 is SYGVQD (reference sequence). Trimming stripped 3 bases from V and 5 bases from J, with 13 bases between. CDR3 sequence: CASSDQAGMETQYF. The CDR3 DNA sequence: TGCGCCAGCAGTGATCAAGCGGGTATGGAGACCCAGTACTTC.

The chain combines TRBV6-1 with TRBJ1-2, with D possibly TRBD1 on 6 matching bases. The CDR3 spans 13 residues. Trimming removed 10 bases at V and 3 bases at J, with 15 bases between. Germline V lookup: CDR1 MNHNS, CDR2 SASEGT. CDR3 coding DNA: TGTGCCACCACCCAGGGGCCAGACTATGGCTACACCTTC. Its protein is CATTQGPDYGYTF.

In its sample, this clone was seen once. The rearrangement uses TRBV30 and TRBJ2-7, with a possible D match to TRBD2 (5 bases). This CDR3 spans 14 amino acids. Germline CDR1 reads GTSNPN; CDR2 reads SVGIG (reference sequence). The germline V and J ends were trimmed by 4 bases and 4 bases, with 17 bases remaining between them. CDR3 nucleotides: TGTGCCTGGACCCAAGGAGGCTTCCGTTACGAGCAGTACTTC. Translated: CAWTQGGFRYEQYF.

The chain employs TRBV5-8 and TRBJ2-3, with TRBD2 identical over 8 bases. Germline V gives CDR1 SGHTS, CDR2 YDEGEE. The CDR3 sequence is 18 residues long. With V trimmed by 5 bases and J by 1 base, 15 bases remained unmatched. CDR3 sequence reads: CASRPLISGKSGTDTQYF. In DNA, the CDR3 is TGTGCCAGCAGGCCCCTCATTAGCGGGAAGTCTGGCACAGATACGCAGTATTTT. Full variable domain (missing parts from reference TRBV5-8 and TRBJ2-3): EAGVTQSPTHLIKTRGQQATLRCSPISGHTSVYWYQQALGLGLQFLLWYDEGEERNRGNFPPRFSGRQFPNYSSELNVNALELEDSALYLCASRPLISGKSGTDTQYFGPGTRLTVL.

This chain links TRBV2 with TRBJ2-7; TRBD2 aligns across 12 bases. CDR1 is SNHLY, CDR2 FYNNEI, per germline. The CDR3 is 15 amino acids. V gave up 5 bases and J gave up 3 bases; unmatched junction bases: 5. CDR3 amino acids: CASSQGLAGIYEQYF. The CDR3 region has the DNA TGTGCCAGCAGTCAAGGACTAGCGGGAATCTACGAGCAGTACTTC.

V is TRBV5-1 and J is TRBJ2-5, with a possible D match to TRBD1 (6 bases). The CDR3 runs 13 residues. V gave up 1 base and J gave up 3 bases, with 7 bases separating them. Germline CDR1 is SGHRS and CDR2 is YFSETQ. The CDR3: CASSLYREETQYF. CDR3 in DNA: TGCGCCAGCAGCTTGTACAGGGAAGAGACCCAGTACTTC.

The chain uses TRBV6-4 and TRBJ2-2; a weak D match, TRBD2 (5 bases). The germline V gene has CDR1 MRHNA and CDR2 SNTAGT. V was pared by 2 bases and J by 4 bases, with 5 bases between. The CDR3 is made up of 13 amino acids. The CDR3 DNA follows: TGTGCCAGCAGTGACACTAGCACCGGGGAGCTGTTTTTT. It specifies CASSDTSTGELFF.

The rearrangement uses TRBV28 and TRBJ1-3, with no clear D. CDR3 length: 13 amino acids. Per the germline V gene, CDR1 is MDHEN and CDR2 is SYDVKM. V lost 8 bases, J lost 0 bases, and 8 bases lay in between. The CDR3 sequence is CASSLSSGNTIYF. CDR3 nucleotides: TGTGCCAGCTCCCTGAGCTCTGGAAACACCATATATTTT.

J is TRBJ1-6 and V is TRBV27; D call uncertain. The CDR3 sequence is 14 residues long. V was pared by 3 bases and J by 10 bases, with 13 bases between. Germline CDR1 MNHEY, CDR2 SMNVEV (reference sequence). CDR3 residues: CASSFFAQQSPLHF. The CDR3 DNA sequence: TGTGCCAGCAGTTTCTTCGCTCAACAATCACCCCTCCACTTT.

V gene TRBV23-1 combines with J gene TRBJ2-3; 10 positions match TRBD2. TRBV23-1 carries the ORF label, with uncertain function. The CDR3 sequence is 17 residues long. Trimming took 3 bases from V and 6 from J; bases not matched to a gene: 12. The CDR3 DNA sequence: TGCGCCAGCAGTCACCTGCCGACTAGCGGGCCCTGGGATACGCAGTATTTT. This codes for CASSHLPTSGPWDTQYF.

This sequence joins TRBV27 and TRBJ2-3, with TRBD2 identical over 8 bases. V trimming: 5 bases; J trimming: 6 bases; junction bases outside the gene matches: 7. In germline, CDR1 is MNHEY, CDR2 SMNVEV (reference sequence). The CDR3 spans 14 residues. The DNA for the CDR3 is TGTGCCAGCAGTAGCGGGGGACCTCGGGATACGCAGTATTTT. This gives the protein CASSSGGPRDTQYF.

The rearrangement uses TRBV7-9 and TRBJ2-7; D is unclear. Trimming took off 7 bases at V and 0 bases at J, with 16 bases between the two ends. CDR1 and CDR2 (germline): SEHNR, FQNEAQ (reference sequence). CDR3 size: 15 residues. The CDR3 region is CASTPAQRSSYEQYF. The DNA of the CDR3 is TGTGCCAGCACCCCCGCCCAGCGTAGCTCCTACGAGCAGTACTTC.

The chain uses TRBV20-1 and TRBJ2-7; D gene uncertain. The germline CDR1 and CDR2 sequences are DFQATT and SNEGSKA (reference sequence). Trimming took off 4 bases at V and 3 bases at J, with 7 bases between the two ends. The CDR3 covers 11 residues. This CDR3 is CSATKLYEQYF. CDR3 DNA sequence: TGCAGTGCTACAAAACTCTACGAGCAGTACTTC.

The chain carries TRBV5-4 and TRBJ1-1, with TRBD1 as a possible D gene (5 bases). The CDR3 spans 12 residues. V was pared by 4 bases and J by 9 bases, with 13 bases between. In germline, CDR1 is SGHNT, CDR2 YYREEE (reference sequence). The CDR3 sequence: CASSRPEGKAFF. DNA of the CDR3: TGTGCCAGCAGCCGCCCGGAGGGGAAAGCTTTCTTT.

The chain couples TRBV7-8 to TRBJ2-1; unclear D gene. Trimming took off 3 bases at V and 4 bases at J, with 7 bases between the two ends. This CDR3 region has 13 residues. Germline CDR1 is SGHVS and CDR2 is FQNEAQ. The CDR3, as DNA: TGTGCCAGCAGCTTGGGCACGTACAATGAGCAGTTCTTC. Its translation: CASSLGTYNEQFF.

In this sample, this clone turned up a few times. The J gene is TRBJ2-3, the V gene TRBV11-2; weak D call: TRBD2 (6 bases). Trimming took off 3 bases at V and 6 bases at J, with 13 bases between the two ends. CDR1 SGHAT and CDR2 FQNNGV come from the germline V gene. This CDR3 region has 14 residues. The CDR3 bases are TGTGCCAGCAGCTTCGCTGCCAGCGGGGATACGCAGTATTTT. The encoded protein is CASSFAASGDTQYF.

The chain is built from TRBV14 and TRBJ2-1; the D gene is possibly TRBD2 (5 bases). Germline CDR1 is SGHDN and CDR2 is FVKESK. Trimming cost V 0 bases and J 7 bases, with 25 bases left between them. The CDR3 sequence is 19 residues long. The chain's CDR3 is CASSQDMRSGSTRWNEQFF. CDR3 DNA: TGTGCCAGCAGCCAAGATATGAGGAGCGGATCCACGCGATGGAATGAGCAGTTCTTC.

This clone is a singleton in its sample. The V call is TRBV10-1, the J call TRBJ2-3; 8 bases are a match to TRBD1. This CDR3 has 17 amino acids. V lost 5 bases to trimming and J lost 4 bases; unmatched junction nucleotides: 14. Germline V gene data show CDR1 as WNHNN and CDR2 as SYGVQD (reference sequence). The CDR3 spells CASSKPRTGLGADTQYF. For the CDR3, the DNA is TGCGCCAGCAGTAAACCTCGGACAGGGCTGGGTGCAGATACGCAGTATTTT.

The rearrangement joins TRBV2 to TRBJ2-1; TRBD2 aligns across 9 bases. The CDR3 has 15 residues. The J segment lost 7 bases and the V segment lost 9 bases, leaving 13 bases of the junction unmatched. CDR1 and CDR2 from the germline V gene are SNHLY and FYNNEI. The CDR3 is CASDLLGGRGNEQFF. CDR3 nucleotide sequence: TGTGCCAGTGACCTGTTGGGCGGGAGGGGTAATGAGCAGTTCTTC.

This rearrangement joins TRBV30 to TRBJ1-1; 9 bases match TRBD1. The V segment lost 0 bases and the J segment 4 bases; nucleotides outside the gene matches: 6. Per germline, CDR1 GTSNPN and CDR2 SVGIG (reference sequence). The CDR3 consists of 15 residues. The CDR3 protein is CAWSVLTTGGTEAFF. In DNA form, the CDR3 reads TGTGCCTGGAGTGTACTAACGACAGGGGGCACTGAAGCTTTCTTT. Variable domain in full (rest from reference TRBV30 and TRBJ1-1): SQTIHQWPATLVQPVGSPLSLECTVEGTSNPNLYWYRQAAGRGLQLLFYSVGIGQISSEVPQNLSASRPQDRQFILSSKKLLLSDSGFYLCAWSVLTTGGTEAFFGQGTRLTVV.

V gene TRBV5-4 combines with J gene TRBJ2-7, with 7 bases that match TRBD1. J gave up 3 bases and V 0 bases, and 3 bases lay outside the gene matches. Per the germline V gene, CDR1 is SGHNT and CDR2 is YYREEE (reference sequence). This CDR3 is built from 14 residues. The DNA for the CDR3 is TGTGCCAGCAGCTTGGCCAGGGGGAACTACGAGCAGTACTTC. Amino acid sequence: CASSLARGNYEQYF.